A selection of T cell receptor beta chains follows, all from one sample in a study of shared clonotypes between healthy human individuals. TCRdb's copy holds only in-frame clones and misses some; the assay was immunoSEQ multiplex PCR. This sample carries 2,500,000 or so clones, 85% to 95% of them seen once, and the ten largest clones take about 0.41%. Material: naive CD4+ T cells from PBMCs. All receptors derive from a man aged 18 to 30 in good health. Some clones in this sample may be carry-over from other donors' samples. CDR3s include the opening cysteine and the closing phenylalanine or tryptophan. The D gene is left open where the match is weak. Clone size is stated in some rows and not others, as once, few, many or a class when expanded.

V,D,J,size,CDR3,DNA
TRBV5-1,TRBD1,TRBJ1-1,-,CASSPRGLDTEAFF,TGCGCCAGCAGTCCTAGGGGGCTCGACACTGAAGCTTTCTTT
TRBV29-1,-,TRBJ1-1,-,CSLGGNTEAFF,TGCAGCCTAGGGGGGAACACTGAAGCTTTCTTT
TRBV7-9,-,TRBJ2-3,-,CASREADTQYF,TGTGCCTCCAGGGAGGCAGATACGCAGTATTTT
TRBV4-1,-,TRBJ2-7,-,CASSPAGLSSSYEQYF,TGCGCCAGCAGCCCAGCGGGTCTCTCTAGCTCCTACGAGCAGTACTTC
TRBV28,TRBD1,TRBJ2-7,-,CATFWGQGYEQYF,TGTGCAACCTTCTGGGGACAGGGGTACGAGCAGTACTTC
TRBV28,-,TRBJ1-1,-,CASSLPTWGTEAFF,TGTGCCAGCAGTTTGCCGACCTGGGGCACTGAAGCTTTCTTT
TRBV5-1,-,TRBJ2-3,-,CASSSSLSSTDTQYF,TGCGCCAGCAGCTCGTCCCTTTCTAGCACAGATACGCAGTATTTT
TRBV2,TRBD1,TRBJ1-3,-,CASREETGPGNTIYF,TGTGCCAGCAGGGAAGAGACAGGGCCTGGAAACACCATATATTTT
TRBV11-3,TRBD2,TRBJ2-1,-,CASSQAGTYNEQFF,TGTGCCAGCAGCCAAGCGGGGACCTACAATGAGCAGTTCTTC
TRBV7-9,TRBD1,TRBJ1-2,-,CASSRTGAHYGYTF,TGTGCCAGCAGCCGGACAGGTGCTCACTATGGCTACACCTTC
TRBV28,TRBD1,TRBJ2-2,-,CASSLVGLDRGAGELFF,TGTGCCAGCAGTTTAGTCGGCCTGGACAGGGGGGCCGGGGAGCTGTTTTTT
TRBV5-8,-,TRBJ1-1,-,CASSLVPVMNTEAFF,TGTGCCAGCAGCTTGGTTCCGGTAATGAACACTGAAGCTTTCTTT
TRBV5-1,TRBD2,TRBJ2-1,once,CASSLGTSGTPHNEQFF,TGCGCCAGCAGCTTAGGGACTAGCGGGACCCCCCATAATGAGCAGTTCTTC
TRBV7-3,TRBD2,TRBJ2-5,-,CASSPGAGGVETQYF,TGTGCCAGCAGCCCCGGGGCGGGGGGTGTGGAGACCCAGTACTTC
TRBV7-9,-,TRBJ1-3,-,CASRSSPNSGNTIYF,TGTGCCAGCAGATCGAGCCCTAACTCTGGAAACACCATATATTTT
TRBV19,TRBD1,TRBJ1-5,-,CASSKRQGAQPQHF,TGTGCCAGTAGTAAGAGACAGGGAGCACAGCCCCAGCATTTT
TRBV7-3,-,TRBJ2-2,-,CASSSPGANTGELFF,TGTGCCAGCAGCTCCCCGGGAGCGAACACCGGGGAGCTGTTTTTT
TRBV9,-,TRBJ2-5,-,CASSVAGGSETQYF,TGTGCCAGCAGCGTAGCTGGGGGGAGCGAGACCCAGTACTTC
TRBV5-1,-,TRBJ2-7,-,CASSPEGYEQYF,TGCGCCAGCAGCCCCGAGGGTTACGAGCAGTACTTC
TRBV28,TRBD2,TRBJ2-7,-,CASSLGSAGGPREQYF,TGTGCCAGCAGCCTAGGTTCGGCGGGAGGGCCGCGGGAGCAGTACTTC
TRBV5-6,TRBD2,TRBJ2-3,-,CASSRRATSGSSTQYF,TGTGCCAGCAGCCGGAGGGCGACTAGCGGTTCCTCGACGCAGTATTTT
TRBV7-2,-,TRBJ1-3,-,CASSLARGEIAGNTIYF,TGTGCCAGCAGCTTAGCGCGGGGGGAGATCGCTGGAAACACCATATATTTT
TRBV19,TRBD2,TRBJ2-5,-,CATSPGTSEVETQYF,TGTGCCACTAGTCCCGGGACTAGCGAAGTCGAGACCCAGTACTTC
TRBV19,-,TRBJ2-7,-,CASSIRGAGVYEQYF,TGTGCCAGTAGTATTAGGGGAGCCGGCGTTTACGAGCAGTACTTC
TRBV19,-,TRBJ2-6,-,CASTPGTASGANVLTF,TGTGCCAGTACTCCCGGTACTGCCTCTGGGGCCAACGTCCTGACTTTC
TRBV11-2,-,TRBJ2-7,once,CASSTVRSSYEQYF,TGTGCCAGCAGCACAGTCAGGTCCTCCTACGAGCAGTACTTC
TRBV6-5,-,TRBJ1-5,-,CASSILGGNQPQHF,TGTGCCAGCAGTATTCTAGGAGGGAATCAGCCCCAGCATTTT
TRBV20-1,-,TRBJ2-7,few,CSASGPYEQYF,TGCAGTGCTAGCGGGCCCTACGAGCAGTACTTC
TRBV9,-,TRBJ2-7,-,CASSVEPANYEQYF,TGTGCCAGCAGCGTAGAACCAGCCAACTACGAGCAGTACTTC
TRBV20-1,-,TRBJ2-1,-,CSAANYNEQFF,TGCAGTGCTGCCAATTACAATGAGCAGTTCTTC
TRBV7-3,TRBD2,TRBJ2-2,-,CASSLLSLAGSGELFF,TGTGCCAGCAGCTTACTGTCCCTAGCGGGGAGCGGGGAGCTGTTTTTT
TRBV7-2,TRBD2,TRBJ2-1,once,CASSAGLAGGVWNEQFF,TGTGCCAGCAGCGCGGGACTAGCGGGAGGGGTGTGGAATGAGCAGTTCTTC
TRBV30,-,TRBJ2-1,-,CASQSSYNEQFF,TGTGCCTCCCAGAGCTCCTACAATGAGCAGTTCTTC
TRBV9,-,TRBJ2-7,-,CASSVGPGPSYEQYF,TGTGCCAGCAGCGTAGGCCCCGGACCGTCTTACGAGCAGTACTTC
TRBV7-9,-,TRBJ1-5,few,CASSFGGNQPQHF,TGTGCCAGCAGCTTTGGGGGGAATCAGCCCCAGCATTTT
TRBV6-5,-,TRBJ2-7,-,CASSPGLYEQYF,TGTGCCAGCAGCCCCGGACTCTACGAGCAGTACTTC
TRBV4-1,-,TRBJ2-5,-,CASSAERTGAPVYGAQYF,TGCGCCAGCAGCGCAGAACGAACCGGGGCCCCGGTTTATGGTGCGCAGTACTTC
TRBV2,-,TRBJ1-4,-,CASSDTGLEDEKLFF,TGTGCCAGCAGTGATACAGGGCTTGAGGATGAAAAACTGTTTTTT
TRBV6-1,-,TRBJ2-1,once,CATHPNYNEQFF,TGTGCCACCCACCCAAATTACAATGAGCAGTTCTTC
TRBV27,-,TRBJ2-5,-,CASPRMGRFEETQYF,TGTGCCAGCCCGAGGATGGGGCGGTTCGAAGAGACCCAGTACTTC
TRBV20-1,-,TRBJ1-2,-,CSARTAIGYTF,TGCAGTGCCCGGACAGCGATAGGCTACACCTTC
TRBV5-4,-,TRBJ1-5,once,CASSPLNQPQHF,TGTGCCAGCAGCCCCCTCAATCAGCCCCAGCATTTT
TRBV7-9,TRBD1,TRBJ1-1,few,CASSLWDRPQAFF,TGTGCCAGCAGCTTATGGGACAGGCCGCAAGCTTTCTTT
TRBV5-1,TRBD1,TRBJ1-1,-,CASSQGTGNTEAFF,TGCGCCAGCAGCCAAGGGACAGGGAACACTGAAGCTTTCTTT
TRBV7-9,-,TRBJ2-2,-,CARGGWSTGELFF,TGTGCCAGGGGTGGATGGAGCACCGGGGAGCTGTTTTTT
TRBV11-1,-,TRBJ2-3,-,CASSLNRHLSTDTQYF,TGTGCCAGCAGCTTAAATCGCCATCTCAGCACAGATACGCAGTATTTT